The 30 T cell receptor beta chains reported below all come from one sample, sequenced in a study of T cells in narcolepsy. This table comes from immunoSEQ multiplex PCR, and its TCRdb copy is limited to in-frame clones, with some not included. The profile shows over 30,000 clones, around 85% of them singletons. Sequencing was carried out using CD45RA- memory CD4+ T cells from PBMCs. These receptor sequences come from a human donor with narcolepsy.

The chain links TRBV18 to TRBJ2-1; no definite D call. The CDR3 loop spans 15 amino acids. V gave up 6 bases and J gave up 8 bases, with 20 bases separating them. The germline V gene has CDR1 KGHSH and CDR2 LQKENI. CDR3 nucleotide sequence: TGTGCCAGCTCCCCATATGGACGTGATGGGGATGAGCAGTTCTTC. It is translated as CASSPYGRDGDEQFF. Using reference TRBV18 and TRBJ2-1 for the parts outside the CDR3, the full variable domain is NAGVMQNPRHLVRRRGQEARLRCSPMKGHSHVYWYRQLPEEGLKFMVYLQKENIIDESGMPKERFSAEFPKEGPSILRIQQVVRGDSAAYFCASSPYGRDGDEQFFGPGTRLTVL.

The rearrangement uses TRBV7-3 and TRBJ2-3; the match to TRBD2 covers 11 bases. J was trimmed by 1 base and V by 3 bases; bases with no gene match: 6. The length of the CDR3 is 17 residues. Germline CDR1 is SGHTA and CDR2 is FQGTGA. CDR3 sequence (DNA): TGTGCCAGCAGCTTCCTACCTAGCGGGGGGCGCACAGATACGCAGTATTTT. Amino acid sequence: CASSFLPSGGRTDTQYF.

The V and J genes are TRBV18 and TRBJ2-7; TRBD2 matches at 7 bases. The CDR3 runs 14 residues. The germline CDR1 and CDR2 sequences are KGHSH and LQKENI. Trimming cost V 2 bases and J 2 bases; bases outside gene matches: 3. CDR3 amino acids: CASSPAGEAYEQYF. The CDR3 DNA reads TGTGCCAGCTCACCAGCGGGGGAGGCCTACGAGCAGTACTTC.

The chain employs TRBV5-1 and TRBJ2-7; D may correspond to TRBD1 or TRBD2 (5 bases each). The CDR3 has 16 amino acids. V shed 5 bases and J shed 7 bases, with 25 bases lying between them. In germline, CDR1 is SGHRS, CDR2 YFSETQ. In DNA, the CDR3 is TGCGCCAGCAGGGGGCAAGGACGGGAAAGCCTTTGGGAGCAGTACTTC. Translation gives CASRGQGRESLWEQYF.

The chain recombines TRBV15 with TRBJ2-5; possibly TRBD1 for D (6 bases). Trimming cost V 2 bases and J 5 bases, with 12 bases left between them. The CDR3 contains 14 residues. Germline V CDR1 and CDR2: LNHNV, YYDKDF (reference sequence). CDR3 nucleotide sequence: TGTGCCACCAGCAGACAGGGGCAGGGGGAGACCCAGTACTTC. Its translation is CATSRQGQGETQYF.

The sample holds one count of this clone. V and J are TRBV30 and TRBJ2-5; 10 nucleotides line up with TRBD2. J was trimmed by 2 bases and V by 4 bases; bases with no gene match: 13. CDR3 size: 17 residues. Germline assignment: CDR1 GTSNPN and CDR2 SVGIG (reference sequence). CDR3 nucleotide sequence: TGTGCCTGGAAACGGGGTAGCGGGGGGCCCAAACAAGAGACCCAGTACTTC. It specifies CAWKRGSGGPKQETQYF.

The chain carries TRBV5-5 and TRBJ1-1, with 10 bases fitting TRBD1. The junction had 7 bases not matched to a gene; V was cut back by 4 bases and J by 4 bases. The length of the CDR3 is 15 residues. Germline V lookup: CDR1 SGHKS, CDR2 YYEKEE (reference sequence). CDR3 DNA: TGTGCCAGCAGCCTAAAGACAGGGGGCCCCACTGAAGCTTTCTTT. Protein sequence: CASSLKTGGPTEAFF.

This rearrangement joins TRBV5-6 to TRBJ1-6; D uncertain. The CDR3 consists of 12 residues. Germline assignment: CDR1 SGHDT and CDR2 YYEEEE. Trimming cost V 0 bases and J 10 bases, with 5 bases left between them. CDR3 in amino acids: CASSLGQSPLHF. CDR3 bases: TGTGCCAGCAGCTTGGGACAATCACCCCTCCACTTT. Complete variable domain (other parts from reference TRBV5-6 and TRBJ1-6): DAGVTQSPTHLIKTRGQQVTLRCSPKSGHDTVSWYQQALGQGPQFIFQYYEEEERQRGNFPDRFSGHQFPNYSSELNVNALLLGDSALYLCASSLGQSPLHFGNGTRLTVT.

J is TRBJ1-1 and V is TRBV5-6, with no clear D. The CDR3 runs to 12 residues. Germline V gene lookup returns CDR1 SGHDT and CDR2 YYEEEE. V lost 1 base, J lost 6 bases, and 7 bases lay in between. CDR3 nucleotide sequence: TGTGCCAGCAGCTTGCCGGCGGCTGAAGCTTTCTTT. This sequence encodes CASSLPAAEAFF.

The chain links TRBV7-2 to TRBJ2-7; D remains ambiguous. The CDR3 consists of 15 residues. Germline V lookup: CDR1 SGHTA, CDR2 FQGNSA. The V gene lost 0 bases and the J gene lost 3 bases, with 12 bases spanning the gap. CDR3: CASSLASQTGYEQYF. The CDR3, as DNA: TGTGCCAGCAGCTTAGCTAGCCAAACCGGCTACGAGCAGTACTTC.

The CDR3 sequence is CASSPEPGPNGYTF. CDR3 in DNA: TGTGCCAGCAGCCCCGAACCAGGCCCCAATGGCTACACCTTC. The rearrangement joins TRBV5-5 to TRBJ1-2; D not certain. The CDR3 is 14 amino acids. Germline CDR1 and CDR2: SGHKS and YYEKEE (reference sequence). The V and J ends lost 4 bases and 6 bases respectively, with 16 bases between them. Combining the CDR3 with reference TRBV5-5 and TRBJ1-2 gives the whole variable domain DAGVTQSPTHLIKTRGQQVTLRCSPISGHKSVSWYQQVLGQGPQFIFQYYEKEERGRGNFPDRFSARQFPNYSSELNVNALLLGDSALYLCASSPEPGPNGYTFGSGTRLTVV.

The chain uses TRBV2 and TRBJ2-3; D not resolved. Trimming shortened V by 7 bases and J by 3 bases, and 5 bases separated the two germline ends. Germline CDR1 reads SNHLY; CDR2 reads FYNNEI. CDR3 length: 11 residues. CDR3 sequence: CASTRTDTQYF. CDR3 bases: TGTGCCAGCACACGAACAGATACGCAGTATTTT.

This chain uses TRBV7-2 with TRBJ1-1, with D hard to call. This CDR3 contains 13 residues. The germline CDR1 and CDR2 sequences are SGHTA and FQGNSA. The V end lost 3 bases, the J end lost 7 bases, and 12 bases lay between the germline ends. This chain's CDR3 is CASSFRERSEAFF. The CDR3 coding sequence is TGTGCCAGCAGCTTTAGGGAGCGGAGTGAAGCTTTCTTT. The entire variable domain, with the rest obtained from reference TRBV7-2 and TRBJ1-1, is as follows: GAGVSQSPSNKVTEKGKDVELRCDPISGHTALYWYRQSLGQGLEFLIYFQGNSAPDKSGLPSDRFSAERTGGSVSTLTIQRTQQEDSAVYLCASSFRERSEAFFGQGTRLTVV.

This chain connects TRBV7-8 to TRBJ1-3; perhaps TRBD1 as D (5 bases). With 2 bases removed from V and 0 bases from J, the gap between germline ends came to 8 bases. From germline, CDR1 is SGHVS and CDR2 FQNEAQ. The CDR3 spans 15 residues. CDR3 DNA: TGTGCCAGCAGCTTAATGGGGACCTCTGGAAACACCATATATTTT. This gives the protein CASSLMGTSGNTIYF.

This clone was detected once. This chain joins TRBV7-9 and TRBJ2-1; D is unclear. Germline V gene sequence: CDR1 SEHNR, CDR2 FQNEAQ (reference sequence). The CDR3 length is 13 residues. Between the trimmed V and J ends, which lost 2 bases and 8 bases, there was a span of 10 bases. The chain's CDR3 is CASSLIGNDEQFF. In nucleotides, the CDR3 is TGTGCCAGCAGCTTAATAGGGAACGATGAGCAGTTCTTC.

V and J are TRBV2 and TRBJ2-7; possibly TRBD1 for D (6 bases). The CDR3 is 14 amino acids. CDR1 is SNHLY and CDR2 is FYNNEI in the germline V gene. Trimming stripped 6 bases from V and 7 bases from J, with 19 bases between. The CDR3 region is CASRIAGQLVEQYF. The CDR3 coding sequence is TGTGCCAGCAGGATTGCCGGACAGCTGGTAGAGCAGTACTTC.

V and J are TRBV18 and TRBJ2-2; D unresolved. Germline V gene sequence: CDR1 KGHSH, CDR2 LQKENI. The CDR3 is made up of 16 amino acids. Trimming stripped 3 bases from V and 2 bases from J, with 13 bases between. The CDR3 DNA is TGTGCCAGCTCACCGGCTCTGCCACCTAACACCGGGGAGCTGTTTTTT. It specifies CASSPALPPNTGELFF.

V and J are TRBV5-1 and TRBJ1-5; unclear D gene. The CDR3 has 13 residues. The V and J ends lost 0 bases and 6 bases respectively, with 7 bases between them. Germline V lookup: CDR1 SGHRS, CDR2 YFSETQ. CDR3 bases: TGCGCCAGCAGCTTGGCCTGGGGTCAGCCCCAGCATTTT. It is translated as CASSLAWGQPQHF.

This chain joins TRBV2 and TRBJ2-3, with D tentatively TRBD2 (6 bases). From germline, CDR1 is SNHLY and CDR2 FYNNEI. The CDR3 is 15 amino acids. V lost 8 bases to trimming and J lost 0 bases, with 15 bases between them. The CDR3 region is CASCWASVSTDTQYF. CDR3 coding DNA: TGTGCCAGCTGCTGGGCTAGCGTGAGCACAGATACGCAGTATTTT.

This rearrangement joins TRBV28 to TRBJ1-4; D remains unclear. Trimming removed 3 bases at V and 4 bases at J, with 9 bases between. This CDR3 has 14 amino acids. The germline V gene encodes CDR1 MDHEN and CDR2 SYDVKM. The CDR3 is CASSFPPVNEKLFF. Written as DNA, the CDR3 is TGTGCCAGCAGTTTTCCCCCTGTTAATGAAAAACTGTTTTTT.

The chain uses TRBV9 and TRBJ2-3; D is unclear. Trimming left V 0 bases short and J 2 bases short, with 4 bases between. CDR1 is SGDLS, CDR2 YYNGEE, per germline. This CDR3 spans 13 amino acids. The CDR3 protein is CASSVATTDTQYF. CDR3 DNA: TGTGCCAGCAGCGTAGCGACCACAGATACGCAGTATTTT.

Notes on this clone: Additional DNA sequences in this sample encode the identical CDR3. The rearrangement uses TRBV4-3 and TRBJ1-1; D remains unclear. Deletions cut 6 bases from V and 5 bases from J, with 13 bases between. The CDR3 is 13 amino acids. The germline V gene has CDR1 LGHNA and CDR2 YSLEER. The CDR3 DNA follows: TGCGCCAGCAGTCAACTTCCGGGGACTGAAGCTTTCTTT. Amino acids: CASSQLPGTEAFF.

CDR3 bases: TGTGCCAGCAGTGAAGGGGGAATAAATTCGGATGGCTACACCTTC. Amino acid sequence: CASSEGGINSDGYTF. The chain recombines TRBV6-1 with TRBJ1-2; D unclear. The V end lost 1 base, the J end lost 6 bases, and 15 bases lay between the germline ends. Per germline, CDR1 MNHNS and CDR2 SASEGT. This CDR3 region has 15 residues.

The CDR3 protein is CASTPGPGGETGGNTIYF. CDR3 nucleotide sequence: TGTGCCAGCACCCCAGGGCCAGGGGGCGAGACAGGTGGAAACACCATATATTTT. This rearrangement joins TRBV2 to TRBJ1-3, with TRBD1 matching over 8 bases. The V gene end was trimmed by 7 bases and the J gene end by 3 bases; junction bases not matched to a gene: 17. Germline V gene sequence: CDR1 SNHLY, CDR2 FYNNEI. The CDR3 is 18 residues long. Based on the CDR3 plus reference TRBV2 and TRBJ1-3, the full variable domain is EPEVTQTPSHQVTQMGQEVILRCVPISNHLYFYWYRQILGQKVEFLVSFYNNEISEKSEIFDDQFSVERPDGSNFTLKIRSTKLEDSAMYFCASTPGPGGETGGNTIYFGEGSWLTVV.

CDR3 loop: CSVAQGTYEQYF. CDR3 bases: TGCAGCGTTGCACAGGGCACCTACGAGCAGTACTTC. This rearrangement joins TRBV29-1 to TRBJ2-7; TRBD1 might be the D (6 bases). V was shortened by 4 bases and J by 2 bases, with 9 bases between the two germline ends. Looked up from germline, CDR1 is SQVTM and CDR2 is ANQGSEA. This CDR3 is 12 amino acids long.

The chain joins TRBV30 to TRBJ2-1, with D maybe TRBD1 (6 bases). Germline CDR1 is GTSNPN and CDR2 is SVGIG (reference sequence). The CDR3 runs 15 residues. Trimming removed 0 bases at V and 5 bases at J, with 14 bases between. The CDR3 protein is CAWSVLRGRDNEQFF. CDR3 in DNA: TGTGCCTGGAGTGTACTCAGGGGAAGGGACAATGAGCAGTTCTTC.

The chain uses TRBV7-2 and TRBJ2-5; 9 nucleotides match TRBD2. The closer fit of TRBJ2-7 to the DNA end suggests the J call may be wrong. There are 14 residues in the CDR3. Germline-derived CDR1 and CDR2 are SGHTA and FQGNSA. For the CDR3, the DNA is TGTGCCAGCAGCTTAAGCGGGGGGTCCTACGAGCAGTACTTC. Its translation is CASSLSGGSYEQYF.

In this sample, this clone turned up a few times. The CDR3 loop is CASSKDRVEKLFF. In nucleotides, the CDR3 is TGTGCCAGCAGCAAGGACAGGGTTGAAAAACTGTTTTTT. J is TRBJ1-4 and V is TRBV7-2; 8 bases agree with TRBD1. The CDR3 is 13 residues long. Germline V CDR1 and CDR2: SGHTA, FQGNSA. The V and J ends lost 5 bases and 7 bases, in that order; junction bases with no gene match: 3.

The chain recombines TRBV5-1 with TRBJ1-1; possibly TRBD1 for D (6 bases). The V gene lost 4 bases and the J gene lost 0 bases, with 13 bases spanning the gap. Germline V gene lookup returns CDR1 SGHRS and CDR2 YFSETQ. This CDR3 comprises 15 residues. CDR3 sequence reads: CASSLGGPLNTEAFF. In nucleotides, the CDR3 is TGCGCCAGCAGCCTGGGGGGGCCCTTGAACACTGAAGCTTTCTTT.

The chain has TRBV4-3 and TRBJ1-5, with D possibly TRBD1 on 5 matching bases. Germline V gives CDR1 LGHNA, CDR2 YSLEER. The CDR3 loop spans 15 amino acids. V was shortened by 0 bases and J by 5 bases, with 11 bases between the two germline ends. As DNA, the CDR3 is TGCGCCAGCAGCCAAGAATCAGGGAGAGATCAGCCCCAGCATTTT. Its protein is CASSQESGRDQPQHF.